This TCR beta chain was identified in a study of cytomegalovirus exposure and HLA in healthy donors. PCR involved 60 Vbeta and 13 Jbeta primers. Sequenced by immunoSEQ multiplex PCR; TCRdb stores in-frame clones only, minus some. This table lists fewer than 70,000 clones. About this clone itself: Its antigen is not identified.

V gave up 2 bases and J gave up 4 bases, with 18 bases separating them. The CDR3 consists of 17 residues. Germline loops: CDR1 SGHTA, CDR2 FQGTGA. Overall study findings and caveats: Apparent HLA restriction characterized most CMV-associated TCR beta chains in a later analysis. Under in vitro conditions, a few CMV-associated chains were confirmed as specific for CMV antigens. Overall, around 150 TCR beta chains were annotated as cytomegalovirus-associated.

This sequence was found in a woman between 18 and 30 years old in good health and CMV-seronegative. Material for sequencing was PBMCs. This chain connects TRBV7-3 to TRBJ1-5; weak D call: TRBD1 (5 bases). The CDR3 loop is CASSLLSAGLFNQPQHF. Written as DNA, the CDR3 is TGTGCCAGCAGCTTACTCTCTGCGGGACTCTTTAATCAGCCCCAGCATTTT.